The entry below describes one T cell receptor (beta chain). V was cut by 6 bases and J by 8 bases, with 14 bases left in between. The germline V gene encodes CDR1 GTSNPN and CDR2 SVGIG (reference sequence). This CDR3 comprises 13 residues. The sample belongs to a study of shared clonotypes between healthy human individuals. Method: immunoSEQ multiplex PCR; TCRdb's copy keeps in-frame clones and lacks some. The data hold over 95,000 clones, with about 70% observed a single time. This sequence was found in a young woman in good health. Source material: memory CD8+ T cells sorted from blood. Subset meaning: CD45RO+ cells pooled with CCR7-negative TemRA cells. The chain uses TRBV30 and TRBJ1-6; possible D gene TRBD1, 6 bases. The chain's CDR3 is CACLDRLDSPLHF. The CDR3 DNA reads TGTGCCTGCCTCGACAGGTTGGATTCACCCCTCCACTTT.